This T cell receptor (beta chain) comes out of a study of post-analysis software for immune sequencing data. Study-wide context: Relapsing-remitting, secondary progressive and progressive-relapsing forms made up the multiple sclerosis disease courses.

Study findings and constraints: The authors found that F measure strongly co-clustered same-batch samples. Controls had lower frequencies than patients of 4 or 5 TRBV segments, which included TRBV5-6, TRBV5-1 and TRBV20-1.

With regard to this clonotype: Its antigen remains unidentified.

The CDR3 is 13 amino acids. With 1 base removed from V and 7 bases from J, the gap between germline ends came to 8 bases. Germline-derived CDR1 and CDR2 are MGHRA and YSYEKL. Every TCR beta cDNA library bore unique molecular identifiers. One entry per CDR3 protein results from TCRdb running MiXCR on the PCR reads. Here the sample spans roughly 670,000 distinct CDR3 sequences, about 60% being singletons. This receptor was taken from a girl between 2 and 10 years old with multiple sclerosis. Source material: blood. V and J are TRBV4-1 and TRBJ2-4, with D unresolved. CDR3 bases: TGCGCCAGCAGCCAAGGTGAAGGGAACATTCAGTACTTC. Encoded protein: CASSQGEGNIQYF.